The 18 T cell receptor beta chains listed next were all sequenced from one sample in a study of cytomegalovirus exposure and HLA in healthy donors. It was with 60 Vbeta and 13 Jbeta primers that the PCR ran. Here immunoSEQ multiplex PCR was the method, and the copy in TCRdb shows in-frame clones only, minus some. Among around 98,000 clones listed, over 60% were seen once. The sample taken for sequencing was PBMCs. The receptors originated from a human donor in good health.

The chain combines TRBV30 with TRBJ1-4; TRBD1 matches 7 bases. CDR3 length: 12 amino acids. The V gene end was trimmed by 8 bases and the J gene end by 0 bases; junction bases not matched to a gene: 0. CDR1 GTSNPN and CDR2 SVGIG come from the germline V gene (reference sequence). The CDR3 is CAQGATNEKLFF. CDR3 nucleotides: TGTGCCCAGGGGGCAACTAATGAAAAACTGTTTTTT.

This clone was observed a single time. The V call is TRBV5-5, the J call TRBJ2-7; 7 bases are a match to TRBD1. This CDR3 region has 17 residues. Germline V gene sequence: CDR1 SGHKS, CDR2 YYEKEE (reference sequence). V lost 0 bases to trimming and J lost 3 bases; unmatched junction nucleotides: 12. CDR3 sequence reads: CASSLARTGDLDYEQYF. Written as DNA, the CDR3 is TGTGCCAGCAGCTTGGCCAGGACAGGAGACCTCGACTACGAGCAGTACTTC.

A few counts support this clone. The V and J genes are TRBV30 and TRBJ1-2, with D unclear. V was pared by 3 bases and J by 0 bases, with 20 bases between. From germline, CDR1 is GTSNPN and CDR2 SVGIG (reference sequence). The CDR3 runs to 17 residues. CDR3 region: CAWSIRRIERTNYGYTF. The CDR3 DNA sequence: TGTGCCTGGAGCATCCGGCGGATAGAACGTACTAACTATGGCTACACCTTC.

This clone was observed a few times. The CDR3 DNA is TGCGCCAGCAGCCAAGGGGGCCAGTCCCATGAGCAGTTCTTC. As protein: CASSQGGQSHEQFF. This chain joins TRBV4-3 and TRBJ2-1; D might be TRBD1 (5 bases). The germline V and J ends were trimmed by 1 base and 8 bases, with 12 bases remaining between them. This CDR3 has 14 amino acids. Germline CDR1 reads LGHNA; CDR2 reads YSLEER.

This chain links TRBV5-6 with TRBJ1-2, with D unresolved. Germline V gives CDR1 SGHDT, CDR2 YYEEEE. CDR3 length: 12 residues. V dropped 1 base and J dropped 5 bases, with 6 bases sitting between them. The CDR3 loop is CASSLLAYGYTF. CDR3 DNA: TGTGCCAGCAGCTTGCTAGCTTATGGCTACACCTTC.

J is TRBJ2-7 and V is TRBV5-6; 8 bases are shared with TRBD2. CDR1 is SGHDT, CDR2 YYEEEE, per germline. This CDR3 has 13 amino acids. After removal of 4 bases from V and 9 bases from J, the junction contained 9 bases not matched to a gene. The CDR3 DNA reads as TGTGCCAGCAGCCCCCGGACTAGCCGGTGGCAGTACTTC. Encoded protein: CASSPRTSRWQYF.

The chain couples TRBV4-2 to TRBJ2-1, with TRBD2 matching 9 bases. Germline trimming cut 4 bases from V and 0 bases from J; bases unmatched to any gene: 1. Germline values: CDR1 LGHNA, CDR2 YNFKEQ. The CDR3 extends over 15 amino acids. CDR3 in amino acids: CASSPTSGSYNEQFF. The CDR3 DNA reads TGTGCCAGCAGCCCGACTAGCGGCTCCTACAATGAGCAGTTCTTC.

The chain joins TRBV9 to TRBJ1-5; no clear D. The length of the CDR3 is 15 residues. Germline lookup yields CDR1 SGDLS and CDR2 YYNGEE. Between the trimmed V and J ends, which lost 0 bases and 1 base, there was a span of 8 bases. The CDR3 spells CASSVVQESNQPQHF. The DNA for the CDR3 is TGTGCCAGCAGCGTAGTTCAGGAAAGCAATCAGCCCCAGCATTTT. Combining the CDR3 with reference TRBV9 and TRBJ1-5 gives the whole variable domain DSGVTQTPKHLITATGQRVTLRCSPRSGDLSVYWYQQSLDQGLQFLIQYYNGEERAKGNILERFSAQQFPDLHSELNLSSLELGDSALYFCASSVVQESNQPQHFGDGTRLSIL.

V is TRBV19 and J is TRBJ1-2, with TRBD1 identical over 9 bases. The ends lost 8 bases at V and 3 bases at J; junction bases unmatched: 1. The CDR3 loop spans 12 amino acids. Germline values: CDR1 LNHDA, CDR2 SQIVND (reference sequence). This CDR3 reads CASRTGDYGYTF. For the CDR3, the DNA is TGTGCCAGTCGGACAGGGGACTATGGCTACACCTTC.

The V and J genes are TRBV7-2 and TRBJ1-1, with 8 bases that match TRBD1. The trim removed 2 bases at V and 7 bases at J, leaving 6 bases unmatched. CDR3 length: 14 residues. Germline V gene lookup returns CDR1 SGHTA and CDR2 FQGNSA. In nucleotides, the CDR3 is TGTGCCAGCAGCTTACGACAGGGGATGAATGAAGCTTTCTTT. Its translation is CASSLRQGMNEAFF. Using reference TRBV7-2 and TRBJ1-1 for the parts outside the CDR3, the full variable domain is GAGVSQSPSNKVTEKGKDVELRCDPISGHTALYWYRQSLGQGLEFLIYFQGNSAPDKSGLPSDRFSAERTGGSVSTLTIQRTQQEDSAVYLCASSLRQGMNEAFFGQGTRLTVV.

The chain couples TRBV7-8 to TRBJ2-7, with D possibly TRBD2 on 5 matching bases. The germline V and J ends were trimmed by 1 base and 3 bases, with 10 bases remaining between them. CDR1 SGHVS and CDR2 FQNEAQ come from the germline V gene. The CDR3 extends over 14 amino acids. The CDR3 DNA reads as TGTGCCAGCAGCTTAGGTACTAGGGTCTACGAGCAGTACTTC. This gives the protein CASSLGTRVYEQYF.

The chain recombines TRBV6-6 with TRBJ1-5, with 7 bases fitting TRBD1. V lost 7 bases and J lost 3; bases outside the gene matches: 12. Germline V lookup: CDR1 MNHNY, CDR2 SVGAGI (reference sequence). The CDR3 spans 16 residues. The CDR3 reads CASTSFLDRDNQPQHF. CDR3 nucleotides: TGTGCCAGCACTTCCTTCCTCGACAGGGACAATCAGCCCCAGCATTTT.

The V gene is TRBV5-1, the J gene TRBJ1-2; 7 bases line up with TRBD1. The germline gives CDR1 SGHRS, CDR2 YFSETQ. This CDR3 comprises 16 residues. V was clipped by 3 bases and J by 6 bases; unmatched bases: 14. CDR3 bases: TGCGCCAGCAGCTCCGCCTATAAGACAGGGAAGGATGGCTACACCTTC. Its translation is CASSSAYKTGKDGYTF.

This chain uses TRBV7-9 with TRBJ2-7; D is possibly TRBD1 (5 bases). Trimming took 1 base from V and 6 from J, leaving 7 bases between them. Germline V lookup: CDR1 SEHNR, CDR2 FQNEAQ (reference sequence). The CDR3 is 12 amino acids. This CDR3 reads CASSLGTGEQYF. CDR3 in DNA: TGTGCCAGCAGCTTAGGTACAGGCGAGCAGTACTTC. Supplemented by reference TRBV7-9 and TRBJ2-7, the full variable domain reads DTGVSQNPRHKITKRGQNVTFRCDPISEHNRLYWYRQTLGQGPEFLTYFQNEAQLEKSRLLSDRFSAERPKGSFSTLEIQRTEQGDSAMYLCASSLGTGEQYFGPGTRLTVT.

This sequence joins TRBV10-3 and TRBJ2-3; no definite D call. V lost 3 bases and J lost 3, with 10 bases in between. Germline CDR1 is ENHRY and CDR2 is SYGVKD. CDR3 length: 14 residues. DNA of the CDR3: TGTGCCATCAGTGAAGTCAGGAATACAGATACGCAGTATTTT. Its translation: CAISEVRNTDTQYF.

This chain links TRBV5-1 with TRBJ1-5, with no clear D. The germline CDR1 and CDR2 sequences are SGHRS and YFSETQ. This CDR3 region has 13 residues. V was pared by 0 bases and J by 2 bases, with 3 bases between. This CDR3 reads CASSLVGNQPQHF. In nucleotides, the CDR3 is TGCGCCAGCAGCTTGGTCGGCAATCAGCCCCAGCATTTT.

In this sample, this clone turned up a few times. The V call is TRBV5-4, the J call TRBJ1-4; no definite D call. The CDR3 runs 15 residues. From germline, CDR1 is SGHNT and CDR2 YYREEE (reference sequence). The V gene lost 4 bases and the J gene lost 3 bases, with 13 bases spanning the gap. CDR3 sequence (DNA): TGTGCCAGCAGCCTTGTCTTGGGCCCTAATGAAAAACTGTTTTTT. Translated, it gives CASSLVLGPNEKLFF.

The count of this clone is one. The J gene is TRBJ2-7, the V gene TRBV6-1; 12 bases line up with TRBD2. Germline V gives CDR1 MNHNS, CDR2 SASEGT. V gave up 6 bases and J gave up 3 bases; unmatched junction bases: 3. The CDR3 covers 14 residues. The CDR3 loop reads CASSTSGGHYEQYF. The CDR3, as DNA: TGTGCCAGCAGCACTAGCGGGGGGCACTACGAGCAGTACTTC.